The T cell receptor beta chain under discussion was sequenced for a study of OX40 agonist ivuxolimab in advanced cancers. For the study at large: Every 2 weeks, ivuxolimab was infused into the patients intravenously at between 0.01 and 10 mg/kg. Every patient in dose escalation had hepatocellular carcinoma, melanoma, renal cell or head and neck cancer.

Trimming took off 4 bases at V and 6 bases at J, with 15 bases between the two ends. Germline values: CDR1 SEHNR, CDR2 FQNEAQ (reference sequence). The CDR3 runs to 15 residues. Assay: immunoSEQ multiplex PCR; the TCRdb copy retains only in-frame clones and omits some. The repertoire holds just over 95,000 clones, approximately 85% seen once, with 3.8% in the top ten. The rearrangement links TRBV7-9 to TRBJ1-4; weak D call: TRBD1 (6 bases). The clonotype was recovered from an adult with an advanced solid tumor such as melanoma, head and neck, liver or kidney cancer. The source was CD4+ or CD8+ T cells sorted from blood, collected in a trial of the OX40 agonist ivuxolimab. CDR3: CASSYLQGGHEKLFF. CDR3 DNA sequence: TGTGCCAGCAGCTACCTACAGGGAGGTCATGAAAAACTGTTTTTT.